These 5 T cell receptor beta chains originate from one sample sequenced in a study of CD8+ T cells in alopecia areata. RNA was isolated and reverse transcribed to cDNA, the sequencing template. Measured with immunoSEQ multiplex PCR; TCRdb has only the in-frame clones, and not every one. The data hold 90,000 to 100,000 clones, with 41% observed a single time. Sequencing was done on a sample of CD4+ T cells sorted from blood. The receptors derive from a human donor with alopecia areata.

The chain carries TRBV2 and TRBJ2-1; weak D call: TRBD1 (8 bases). The CDR3 is 13 amino acids. Trimming removed 4 bases at V and 9 bases at J, with 13 bases between. Per germline, CDR1 SNHLY and CDR2 FYNNEI. The CDR3 sequence: CASSVTGEGEQFF. In DNA form, the CDR3 reads TGTGCCAGCAGTGTGACAGGGGAGGGTGAGCAGTTCTTC.

This chain joins TRBV5-4 and TRBJ2-4; TRBD1 aligns across 7 bases. Germline V gene sequence: CDR1 SGHNT, CDR2 YYREEE (reference sequence). The V gene end was trimmed by 2 bases and the J gene end by 8 bases; junction bases not matched to a gene: 13. This CDR3 is built from 16 residues. The CDR3 coding sequence is TGTGCCAGCAGCTTAGGGCCGAGGACAGGTCTCGACATTCAGTACTTC. It encodes CASSLGPRTGLDIQYF.

V is TRBV5-4 and J is TRBJ2-3; D not certain. The CDR3 extends over 15 amino acids. Germline V CDR1 and CDR2: SGHNT, YYREEE (reference sequence). Trimming stripped 4 bases from V and 3 bases from J, with 15 bases between. Here the CDR3 reads CASSIGNRVTDTQYF. The CDR3 DNA is TGTGCCAGCAGCATTGGTAATAGAGTGACAGATACGCAGTATTTT.

This clone was seen only a few times. The chain uses TRBV29-1 and TRBJ1-2, with D possibly TRBD1 on 6 matching bases. The V end lost 6 bases, the J end lost 0 bases, and 17 bases lay between the germline ends. Germline CDR1 is SQVTM and CDR2 is ANQGSEA. This CDR3 contains 15 residues. The CDR3 DNA follows: TGCAGCGTGGGACATTCTTTTAGAGCTAACTATGGCTACACCTTC. It codes for CSVGHSFRANYGYTF.

V is TRBV11-2 and J is TRBJ2-5; 9 nucleotides agree with TRBD2. The germline V gene has CDR1 SGHAT and CDR2 FQNNGV. The V gene end was trimmed by 5 bases and the J gene end by 3 bases; junction bases not matched to a gene: 10. The CDR3 spans 16 residues. The DNA of the CDR3 is TGTGCCAGCAGCCGTACTGGGACTAGCCATAAAGAGACCCAGTACTTC. Amino acid sequence: CASSRTGTSHKETQYF. The full variable domain, with the rest looked up from reference TRBV11-2 and TRBJ2-5, is EAGVAQSPRYKIIEKRQSVAFWCNPISGHATLYWYQQILGQGPKLLIQFQNNGVVDDSQLPKDRFSAERLKGVDSTLKIQPAKLEDSAVYLCASSRTGTSHKETQYFGPGTRLLVL.